These T cell receptor beta chains were read from a single sample in a study of CD8+CD57+ T cells in acquired aplastic anemia. TCRdb fed the reads into MiXCR, producing one record per CDR3 protein. The data contain roughly 190,000 distinct CDR3 sequences, approximately 52% of them seen just once; the ten biggest clones take up 16%. The sequencing input was sorted CD4+, CD8+, or CD8+CD57+ T cells (not recorded which) from PBMCs. Receptors were obtained from a human donor in good health, serving as a control. Each CDR3 is given with its conserved first and last residue. D genes are given only for firm matches. Expanded clones get a size class; other rows say once, few or many, or leave the size out.

CDR3 DNA: TGTGCCAGCAGTCAGATGACAGGGAATGAGCAGTACTTC
CDR3 protein: CASSQMTGNEQYF
V gene: TRBV12-3/TRBV12-4
J gene: TRBJ2-5
D gene: TRBD1
clone size: few

CDR3 DNA: TGTGCCAGTAGTACACAGGTTAACTATGGCTACACCTTC
CDR3 protein: CASSTQVNYGYTF
V gene: TRBV19
J gene: TRBJ1-2
D gene: -
clone size: many

CDR3 DNA: TGCAGCGTGCTAGACACTGAAGCTTTCTTT
CDR3 protein: CSVLDTEAFF
V gene: TRBV29-1
J gene: TRBJ1-1
D gene: -
clone size: -

CDR3 DNA: TGCAGCGCCGACCGACAGGGTACGGACGAGCAGTTCTTC
CDR3 protein: CSADRQGTDEQFF
V gene: TRBV29-1
J gene: TRBJ2-1
D gene: TRBD1
clone size: -

CDR3 DNA: TGTGCCAGCATGTCTAGGGGACAGGAATACTCCTACGAGCAGTACTTC
CDR3 protein: CASMSRGQEYSYEQYF
V gene: TRBV12-3/TRBV12-4
J gene: TRBJ2-7
D gene: TRBD1
clone size: -

CDR3 DNA: TGTGCCAGCAGTTACTCGAGGCAGGGGTCCTACGAGCAGTACTTC
CDR3 protein: CASSYSRQGSYEQYF
V gene: TRBV6-5
J gene: TRBJ2-7
D gene: -
clone size: many

CDR3 DNA: TGCGCCAGCAGTGGACAGGTGGAATCACCCCTCCACTTT
CDR3 protein: CASSGQVESPLHF
V gene: TRBV10-1
J gene: TRBJ1-6
D gene: -
clone size: -

CDR3 DNA: TGTGCCAGCAGTGACGGGCAGCCCACAGATACGCAGTATTTT
CDR3 protein: CASSDGQPTDTQYF
V gene: TRBV2
J gene: TRBJ2-3
D gene: -
clone size: many

CDR3 DNA: TGTGCCAGCAGTGAAGCCCGGGACAGGGGATTTTTT
CDR3 protein: CASSEARDRGFF
V gene: TRBV6-1
J gene: TRBJ1-4
D gene: TRBD1
clone size: many

CDR3 DNA: TGTGCCAGCAGTTACCGTCTCAGCCAAGAGACCCAGTACTTC
CDR3 protein: CASSYRLSQETQYF
V gene: TRBV6-2/TRBV6-3
J gene: TRBJ2-5
D gene: -
clone size: many